This T cell receptor beta chain stems from a study of shared clonotypes between healthy human individuals. The input for sorted-subset replicate PCRs was around 0.2 ug DNA, tens of thousands of T cell genomes. The repertoire was sequenced with immunoSEQ multiplex PCR; TCRdb's copy has only in-frame clones and lacks some. This sample yields approximately 530,000 clones, of which approximately 95% are seen a single time; around 0.067% belongs to the top ten. Input material: naive CD4+ T cells sorted from blood. This sample's subset: CD45RA+ positively selected. The TCR sequence derives from a woman aged 30 to 39 in good health.

CDR3 coding DNA: TGTGCCAGCAGCCGGGGATCGAACTACGAGCAGTACTTC. It codes for CASSRGSNYEQYF. The V gene is TRBV11-2, the J gene TRBJ2-7, with D possibly TRBD2 on 5 matching bases. Germline CDR1 SGHAT, CDR2 FQNNGV. The CDR3 contains 13 residues. Trimming pared 5 bases from V and 3 bases from J, leaving 11 bases between.